This passage covers 16 T cell receptor beta chains from one sample sequenced in a study of cytomegalovirus exposure and HLA in healthy donors. Repertoires were generated with immunoSEQ multiplex PCR, while TCRdb's copy carries only in-frame clones and drops some. The table lists about 86,000 clones, about 92% of them singletons. The specimen was PBMCs. These receptors came from a man aged 18-30 years in good health and CMV-seronegative.

This clone was seen only once. This chain joins TRBV6-1 and TRBJ1-2; tentatively, D is TRBD1 (6 bases). V was cut by 1 base and J by 5 bases, with 14 bases left in between. This CDR3 comprises 15 residues. Germline CDR1 reads MNHNS; CDR2 reads SASEGT. DNA of the CDR3: TGTGCCAGCAGTGAAGGGAGTCCAGGGGATTATGGCTACACCTTC. It is translated as CASSEGSPGDYGYTF.

This clone occurred once. The chain carries TRBV5-1 and TRBJ2-3; a possible D gene is TRBD2 (6 bases). V was cut by 2 bases and J by 2 bases, with 12 bases left in between. The V gene's germline CDR1 is SGHRS and CDR2 YFSETQ. The CDR3 is made up of 15 amino acids. DNA for the CDR3: TGCGCCAGCAGCTTCTGGCTAGCGAACACAGATACGCAGTATTTT. Translated, it gives CASSFWLANTDTQYF. The variable domain in full, with the rest retrieved from reference TRBV5-1 and TRBJ2-3, is KAGVTQTPRYLIKTRGQQVTLSCSPISGHRSVSWYQQTPGQGLQFLFEYFSETQRNKGNFPGRFSGRQFSNSRSEMNVSTLELGDSALYLCASSFWLANTDTQYFGPGTRLTVL.

This clone was seen a handful of times. The chain couples TRBV6-1 to TRBJ2-7; D is perhaps TRBD1 (6 bases). The germline CDR1 and CDR2 sequences are MNHNS and SASEGT. The CDR3 covers 13 residues. Deletions cut 8 bases from V and 0 bases from J, with 11 bases between. The CDR3 region is CASGWTASYEQYF. The CDR3 coding sequence is TGTGCCAGCGGTTGGACAGCCTCCTACGAGCAGTACTTC.

J is TRBJ2-1 and V is TRBV27; 16 bases fit TRBD2. There are 21 residues in the CDR3. Germline-derived CDR1 and CDR2 are MNHEY and SMNVEV (reference sequence). V shed 6 bases and J 0 bases; nucleotides not matched to a gene: 14. The CDR3 spells CASSGGGLAGGRGYSYNEQFF. The CDR3 DNA is TGTGCCAGCAGCGGAGGGGGACTAGCGGGAGGGAGGGGGTACTCCTACAATGAGCAGTTCTTC.

This chain links TRBV15 with TRBJ2-7; TRBD1 might be the D (6 bases). Germline V lookup: CDR1 LNHNV, CDR2 YYDKDF (reference sequence). Deletions cut 0 bases from V and 6 bases from J, with 15 bases between. The CDR3 sequence is 15 residues long. As DNA, the CDR3 is TGTGCCACCAGCAGAGATGAGGGGGTCCCTATCGAGCAGTACTTC. This translates into CATSRDEGVPIEQYF.

J is TRBJ1-5 and V is TRBV7-9, with D possibly matching TRBD1 (6 bases). This CDR3 comprises 16 residues. Trimming stripped 7 bases from V and 3 bases from J, with 19 bases between. Per germline, CDR1 SEHNR and CDR2 FQNEAQ (reference sequence). This chain's CDR3 is CASTPGDQGPNQPQHF. The CDR3 DNA reads as TGTGCCAGCACCCCCGGGGATCAGGGGCCCAATCAGCCCCAGCATTTT. The whole variable domain, filled in from reference TRBV7-9 and TRBJ1-5, reads DTGVSQNPRHKITKRGQNVTFRCDPISEHNRLYWYRQTLGQGPEFLTYFQNEAQLEKSRLLSDRFSAERPKGSFSTLEIQRTEQGDSAMYLCASTPGDQGPNQPQHFGDGTRLSIL.

V and J are TRBV2 and TRBJ1-3; D not resolved. The CDR3 is 16 amino acids. CDR1 and CDR2 (germline): SNHLY, FYNNEI. V lost 1 base and J lost 0, with 10 bases in between. The CDR3 protein is CASSEGWAGSGNTIYF. In DNA form, the CDR3 reads TGTGCCAGCAGTGAAGGTTGGGCAGGCTCTGGAAACACCATATATTTT.

V is TRBV29-1 and J is TRBJ2-7, with 12 bases aligning to TRBD1. This CDR3 region has 13 residues. The J segment lost 5 bases and the V segment lost 4 bases, leaving 3 bases of the junction unmatched. Germline V CDR1 and CDR2: SQVTM, ANQGSEA. CDR3 coding DNA: TGCAGCGTTGCCGGGACAGGGGGCCACGAGCAGTACTTC. This codes for CSVAGTGGHEQYF.

The chain has TRBV6-6 and TRBJ2-2; D uncertain. The germline V gene has CDR1 MNHNY and CDR2 SVGAGI (reference sequence). The CDR3 covers 15 residues. V lost 3 bases and J lost 0, with 8 bases in between. The CDR3 DNA reads TGTGCCAGCAGTTATGGAGCAGCGAACACCGGGGAGCTGTTTTTT. This gives the protein CASSYGAANTGELFF.

This clone is medium-sized. The rearrangement links TRBV6-4 to TRBJ2-2, with D uncertain. Germline values: CDR1 MRHNA, CDR2 SNTAGT. The CDR3 has 15 amino acids. V dropped 2 bases and J dropped 5 bases, with 12 bases sitting between them. CDR3 sequence (DNA): TGTGCCAGCAGTGACGGCCAGGCGTCGACCGGGGAGCTGTTTTTT. It codes for CASSDGQASTGELFF.

The rearrangement links TRBV27 to TRBJ1-2; the match to TRBD1 covers 9 bases. This CDR3 region has 15 residues. Germline CDR1 and CDR2: MNHEY and SMNVEV (reference sequence). V trimming: 4 bases; J trimming: 4 bases; junction bases outside the gene matches: 7. CDR3 bases: TGTGCCAGCAGTTCGGGACAGGGTTCGTTCTATGGCTACACCTTC. It codes for CASSSGQGSFYGYTF.

Here the CDR3 DNA reads TGTGCCAGCAGCTTTTCTTCGGGACAGGGCGCTGAAGCTTTCTTT. Its translation: CASSFSSGQGAEAFF. The rearrangement joins TRBV7-9 to TRBJ1-1, with 9 bases that match TRBD1. The trim removed 3 bases at V and 6 bases at J, leaving 8 bases unmatched. In germline, CDR1 is SEHNR, CDR2 FQNEAQ (reference sequence). This CDR3 has 15 amino acids.

The rearrangement links TRBV7-9 to TRBJ2-7; maybe TRBD2 (6 bases). In germline, CDR1 is SEHNR, CDR2 FQNEAQ (reference sequence). V was pared by 5 bases and J by 2 bases, with 16 bases between. The CDR3 extends over 15 amino acids. The CDR3 sequence is CASSGMGGRPYEQYF. In DNA, the CDR3 is TGTGCCAGCAGCGGAATGGGGGGTAGGCCCTACGAGCAGTACTTC.

The chain carries TRBV5-1 and TRBJ2-7; 7 positions agree with TRBD1. The V and J ends lost 3 bases and 0 bases, in that order; junction bases with no gene match: 18. The CDR3 loop spans 19 amino acids. CDR1 and CDR2 (germline): SGHRS, YFSETQ. The CDR3 reads CASSSRGFEVVWSSYEQYF. The CDR3 DNA follows: TGCGCCAGCAGCTCCAGGGGGTTCGAGGTGGTGTGGTCCTCCTACGAGCAGTACTTC.

This clone appeared a single time. The V gene is TRBV11-3, the J gene TRBJ2-4; a possible D gene is TRBD2 (7 bases). This CDR3 has 14 residues. Germline V gives CDR1 SGHNT, CDR2 YENEEA. Between the trimmed V and J ends, which lost 5 bases and 4 bases, there was a span of 12 bases. The CDR3 coding sequence is TGTGCCAGCAGCCCGGGGGGCTCAAAAAACATTCAGTACTTC. Amino acids: CASSPGGSKNIQYF.

The chain has TRBV6-6 and TRBJ2-5, with 8 bases matching TRBD2. The germline CDR1 and CDR2 sequences are MNHNY and SVGAGI (reference sequence). Unmatched junction bases numbered 13, after V lost 5 bases and J lost 5 bases. The CDR3 has 16 amino acids. The CDR3 spells CASSPGLAGIRETQYF. DNA of the CDR3: TGTGCCAGCAGTCCCGGACTAGCAGGGATAAGGGAGACCCAGTACTTC.